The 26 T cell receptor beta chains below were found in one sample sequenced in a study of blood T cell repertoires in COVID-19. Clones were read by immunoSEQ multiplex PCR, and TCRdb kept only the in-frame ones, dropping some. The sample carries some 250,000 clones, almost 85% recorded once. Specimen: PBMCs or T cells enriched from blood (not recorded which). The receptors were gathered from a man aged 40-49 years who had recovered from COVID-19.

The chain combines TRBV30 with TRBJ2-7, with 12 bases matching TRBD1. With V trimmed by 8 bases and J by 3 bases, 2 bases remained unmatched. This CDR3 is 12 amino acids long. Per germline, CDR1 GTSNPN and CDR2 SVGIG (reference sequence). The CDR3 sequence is CAGTGGGYEQYF. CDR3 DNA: TGTGCCGGGACAGGGGGCGGCTACGAGCAGTACTTC.

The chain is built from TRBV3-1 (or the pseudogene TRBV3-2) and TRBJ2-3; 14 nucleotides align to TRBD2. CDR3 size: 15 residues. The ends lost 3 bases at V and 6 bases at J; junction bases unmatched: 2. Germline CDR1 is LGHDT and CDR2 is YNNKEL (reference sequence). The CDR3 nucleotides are TGTGCCAGCAGCCAGGGGACTAGCGGGAGCGATACGCAGTATTTT. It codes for CASSQGTSGSDTQYF.

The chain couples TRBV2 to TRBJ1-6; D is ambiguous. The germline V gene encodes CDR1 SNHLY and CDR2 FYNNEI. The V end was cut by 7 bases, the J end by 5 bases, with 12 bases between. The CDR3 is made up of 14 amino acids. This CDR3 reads CASMRELNNSPLHF. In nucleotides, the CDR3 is TGTGCCAGCATGAGGGAACTTAATAATTCACCCCTCCACTTT.

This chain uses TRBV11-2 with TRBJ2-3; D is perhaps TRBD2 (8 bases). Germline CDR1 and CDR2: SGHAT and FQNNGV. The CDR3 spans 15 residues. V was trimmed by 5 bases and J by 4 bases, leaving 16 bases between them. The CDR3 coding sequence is TGTGCCAGCAGCCCGACAGGGCGGGAGGCAGATACGCAGTATTTT. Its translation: CASSPTGREADTQYF.

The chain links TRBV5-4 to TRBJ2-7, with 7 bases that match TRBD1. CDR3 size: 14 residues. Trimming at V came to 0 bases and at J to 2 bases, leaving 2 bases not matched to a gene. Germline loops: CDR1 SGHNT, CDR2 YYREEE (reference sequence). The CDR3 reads CASSLVRGPYEQYF. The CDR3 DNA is TGTGCCAGCAGCTTGGTAAGGGGGCCCTACGAGCAGTACTTC.

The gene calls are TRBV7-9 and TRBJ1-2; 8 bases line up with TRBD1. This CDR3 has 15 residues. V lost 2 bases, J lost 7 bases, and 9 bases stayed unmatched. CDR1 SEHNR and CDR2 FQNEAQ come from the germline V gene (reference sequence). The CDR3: CASSLSWTGFIGYTF. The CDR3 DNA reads TGTGCCAGCAGCTTAAGCTGGACAGGGTTTATTGGCTACACCTTC.

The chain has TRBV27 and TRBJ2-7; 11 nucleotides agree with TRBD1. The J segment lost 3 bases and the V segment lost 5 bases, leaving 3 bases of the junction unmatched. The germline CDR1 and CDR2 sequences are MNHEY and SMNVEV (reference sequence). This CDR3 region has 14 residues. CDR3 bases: TGTGCCAGCAGTCCCGGGACAGGGGGCTACGAGCAGTACTTC. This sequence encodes CASSPGTGGYEQYF.

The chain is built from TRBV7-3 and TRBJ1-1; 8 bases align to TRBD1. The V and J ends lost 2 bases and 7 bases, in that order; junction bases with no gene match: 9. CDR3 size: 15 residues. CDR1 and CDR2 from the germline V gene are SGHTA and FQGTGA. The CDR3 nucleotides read TGTGCCAGCAGCTTAGGGACAGGCGGTATTTTTGAAGCTTTCTTT. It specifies CASSLGTGGIFEAFF.

This CDR3 is CAISRTGTETNQPQHF. The DNA for the CDR3 is TGTGCCATCAGTAGGACAGGGACAGAAACTAATCAGCCCCAGCATTTT. This chain links TRBV10-3 with TRBJ1-5; TRBD1 agrees at 8 bases. The J segment lost 4 bases and the V segment lost 5 bases, leaving 10 bases of the junction unmatched. The CDR3 length is 16 residues. Germline values: CDR1 ENHRY, CDR2 SYGVKD.

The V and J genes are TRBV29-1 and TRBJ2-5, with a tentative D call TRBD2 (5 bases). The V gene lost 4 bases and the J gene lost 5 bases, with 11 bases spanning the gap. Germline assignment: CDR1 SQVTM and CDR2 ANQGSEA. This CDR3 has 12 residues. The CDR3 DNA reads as TGCAGCGTTGGCGGGCTCGGGGAGACCCAGTACTTC. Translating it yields CSVGGLGETQYF.

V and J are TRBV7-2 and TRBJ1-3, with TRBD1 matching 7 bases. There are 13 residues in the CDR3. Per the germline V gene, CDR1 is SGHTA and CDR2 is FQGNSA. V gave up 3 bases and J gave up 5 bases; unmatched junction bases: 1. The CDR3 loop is CASSLTGRNTIYF. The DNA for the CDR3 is TGTGCCAGCAGCTTGACAGGGAGAAACACCATATATTTT.

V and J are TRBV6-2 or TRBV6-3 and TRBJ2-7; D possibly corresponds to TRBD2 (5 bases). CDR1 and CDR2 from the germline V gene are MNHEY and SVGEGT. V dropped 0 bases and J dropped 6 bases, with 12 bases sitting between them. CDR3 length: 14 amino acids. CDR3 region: CASSYSGSRREQYF. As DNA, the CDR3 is TGTGCCAGCAGTTACTCGGGGAGCCGCCGCGAGCAGTACTTC.

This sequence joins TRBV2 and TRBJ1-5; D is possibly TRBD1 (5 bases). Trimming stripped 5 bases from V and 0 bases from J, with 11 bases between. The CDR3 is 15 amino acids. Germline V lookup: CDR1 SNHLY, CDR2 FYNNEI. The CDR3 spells CASSRDSHSNQPQHF. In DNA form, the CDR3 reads TGTGCCAGCAGTCGGGACTCCCATAGCAATCAGCCCCAGCATTTT.

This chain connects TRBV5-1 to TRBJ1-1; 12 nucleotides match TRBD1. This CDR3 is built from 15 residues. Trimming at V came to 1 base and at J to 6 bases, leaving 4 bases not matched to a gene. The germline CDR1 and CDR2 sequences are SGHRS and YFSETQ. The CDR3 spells CASSLLGTGGSEAFF. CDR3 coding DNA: TGCGCCAGCAGCTTGTTGGGGACAGGGGGCTCTGAAGCTTTCTTT.

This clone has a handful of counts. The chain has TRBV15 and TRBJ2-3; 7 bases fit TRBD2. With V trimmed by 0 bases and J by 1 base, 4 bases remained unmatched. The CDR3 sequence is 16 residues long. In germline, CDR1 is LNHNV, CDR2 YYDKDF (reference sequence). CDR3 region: CATSRDHSGGTDTQYF. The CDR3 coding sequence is TGTGCCACCAGCAGAGATCACAGCGGGGGCACAGATACGCAGTATTTT.

The CDR3 is CASSRGSLNQPQHF. CDR3 nucleotide sequence: TGTGCCAGTAGTAGGGGCAGCCTTAATCAGCCCCAGCATTTT. This rearrangement joins TRBV19 to TRBJ1-5; D possibly corresponds to TRBD1 (5 bases). CDR1 and CDR2 from the germline V gene are LNHDA and SQIVND (reference sequence). Trimming removed 4 bases at V and 4 bases at J, with 11 bases between. CDR3 size: 14 residues.

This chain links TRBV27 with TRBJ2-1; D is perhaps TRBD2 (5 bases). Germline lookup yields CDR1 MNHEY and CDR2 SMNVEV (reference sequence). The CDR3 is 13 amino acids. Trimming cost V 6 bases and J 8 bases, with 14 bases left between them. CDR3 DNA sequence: TGTGCCAGCAGCCAGAGGGTATCATATGAGCAGTTCTTC. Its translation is CASSQRVSYEQFF.

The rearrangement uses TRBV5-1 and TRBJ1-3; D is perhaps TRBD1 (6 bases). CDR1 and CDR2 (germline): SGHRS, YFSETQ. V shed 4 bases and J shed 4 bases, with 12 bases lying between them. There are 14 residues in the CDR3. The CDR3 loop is CASSVTGTGNTIYF. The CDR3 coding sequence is TGCGCCAGCAGCGTAACAGGGACGGGAAACACCATATATTTT.

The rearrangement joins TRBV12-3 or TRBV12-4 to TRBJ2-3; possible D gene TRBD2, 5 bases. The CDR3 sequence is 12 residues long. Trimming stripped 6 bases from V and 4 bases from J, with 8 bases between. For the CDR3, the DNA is TGTGCCAGCAGGGGAGCCTCAGATACGCAGTATTTT. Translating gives CASRGASDTQYF.

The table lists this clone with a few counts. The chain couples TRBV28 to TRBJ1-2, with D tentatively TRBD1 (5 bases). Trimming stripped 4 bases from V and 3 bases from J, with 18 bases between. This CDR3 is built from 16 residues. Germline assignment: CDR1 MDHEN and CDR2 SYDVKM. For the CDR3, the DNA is TGTGCCAGCAGTTCCTCCCTTAGGAGGGGCTACTATGGCTACACCTTC. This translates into CASSSSLRRGYYGYTF.

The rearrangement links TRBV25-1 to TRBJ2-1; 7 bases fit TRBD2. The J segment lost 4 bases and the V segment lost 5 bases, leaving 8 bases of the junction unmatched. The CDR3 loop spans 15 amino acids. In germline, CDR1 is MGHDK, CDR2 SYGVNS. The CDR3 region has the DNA TGTGCCAGCAGTCGTTCGGGAGGAGCTTACAATGAGCAGTTCTTC. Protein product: CASSRSGGAYNEQFF.

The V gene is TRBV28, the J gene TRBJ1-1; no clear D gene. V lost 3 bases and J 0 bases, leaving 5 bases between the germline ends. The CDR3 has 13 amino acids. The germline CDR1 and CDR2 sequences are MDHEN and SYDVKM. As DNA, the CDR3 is TGTGCCAGCAGTTTGAAGCTGAACACTGAAGCTTTCTTT. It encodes CASSLKLNTEAFF.

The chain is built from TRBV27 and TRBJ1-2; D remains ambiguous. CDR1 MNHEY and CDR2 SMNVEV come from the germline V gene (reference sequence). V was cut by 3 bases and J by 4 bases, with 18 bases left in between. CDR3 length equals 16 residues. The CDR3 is CASSFTARELGYGYTF. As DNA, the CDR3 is TGTGCCAGCAGTTTCACGGCTCGGGAGCTCGGCTATGGCTACACCTTC.

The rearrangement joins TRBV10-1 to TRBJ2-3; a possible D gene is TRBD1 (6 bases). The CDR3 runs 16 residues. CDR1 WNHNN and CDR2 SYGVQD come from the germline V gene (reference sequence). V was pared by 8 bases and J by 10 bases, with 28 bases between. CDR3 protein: CASCRAGVKGAMAQYF. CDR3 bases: TGCGCCAGCTGTCGGGCAGGGGTAAAAGGGGCGATGGCGCAGTATTTT.

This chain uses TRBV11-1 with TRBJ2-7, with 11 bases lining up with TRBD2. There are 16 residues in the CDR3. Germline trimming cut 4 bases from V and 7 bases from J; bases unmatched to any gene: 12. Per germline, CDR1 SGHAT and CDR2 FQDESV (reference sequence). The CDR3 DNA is TGTGCCAGCAGCTCGGGCATGACTAGCGGGGTCTGGGAGCAGTACTTC. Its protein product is CASSSGMTSGVWEQYF.

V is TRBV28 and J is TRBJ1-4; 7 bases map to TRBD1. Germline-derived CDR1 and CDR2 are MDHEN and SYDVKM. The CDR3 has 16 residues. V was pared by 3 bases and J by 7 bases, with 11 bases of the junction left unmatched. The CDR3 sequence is CASSLKRGPLAEKLFF. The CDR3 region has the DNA TGTGCCAGCAGTTTGAAAAGGGGGCCCCTTGCTGAAAAACTGTTTTTT.